This TCR beta chain was identified in a study of CD8+CD57+ T cells in acquired aplastic anemia. In the study overall: Across the sorted CD4+ and CD8+ cells, DNA amounts averaged approximately 3 ug. Study-wide findings and caveats: Common to patients and controls were roughly 30 CD8+ CDR3 sequences.

This clonotype was seen ten or more times. Its antigen remains unidentified. Deletions cut 5 bases from V and 5 bases from J, with 6 bases between. This CDR3 contains 11 residues. Investigators profiled TCR beta VDJ and CDR3 from genomic DNA template. TCRdb redid the calling of the reads with MiXCR, one entry per CDR3 protein. In the table there are about 170,000 distinct CDR3 sequences, around 45% of which are singletons. This chain links TRBV12-3 or TRBV12-4 with TRBJ1-1; perhaps TRBD1 as D (6 bases). This clonotype originated in a human donor in good health. Material for sequencing was sorted CD4+, CD8+, or CD8+CD57+ T cells (not recorded which) from PBMCs. The chain's CDR3 is CASSQGTEAFF. DNA of the CDR3: TGTGCCAGCAGTCAGGGGACTGAAGCTTTCTTT.